One sample yielded the 19 T cell receptor beta chains listed below, sequenced in a study of T cell clonality in common variable immunodeficiency. These receptors have no known antigen. The repertoire was sequenced with immunoSEQ multiplex PCR; TCRdb's copy has only in-frame clones and lacks some. The sample lists tens of thousands of clones, none appearing once, the ten largest making up more than 3.5%. Overall study findings and caveats: Common variable immunodeficiency TCR beta sequences reportedly had fewer deletions and N-nucleotide insertions.

The specimen was peripheral blood mononuclear cells. The receptors come from a human donor with common variable immunodeficiency.

In regard to this clone: The sequenced fragment ends 3 residues before the CDR3 boundary, so the rest is inferred from the germline J gene. The chain uses TRBV7-3 and TRBJ1-2; D is unresolved. Germline values: CDR1 SGHTA, CDR2 FQGTGA. The CDR3 sequence is 14 residues long. Incomplete CDR3 DNA: TGTGCCAGCAGCTCCATTGCGGGAGATTGGGGC. Protein product: CASSSIAGDWG. The CDR3 reads in full as CASSSIAGDWGYTF.

This clone was seen a few times. Sequencing ends 3 residues short of the CDR3 end; the germline J gene provides the rest. The rearrangement joins TRBV7-6 to TRBJ2-7; 10 bases line up with TRBD1. V was clipped by 5 bases and J by 2 bases; unmatched bases: 9. CDR1 SGHVS and CDR2 FNYEAQ come from the germline V gene. This CDR3 has 16 amino acids. CDR3 bases read: TGTGCCAGCAGCCCCGCGACAGGGGGCCTAGCCTACGAG. It yields the protein CASSPATGGLAYE. The CDR3 in full is CASSPATGGLAYEQYF.

Regarding this clone: The CDR3 is cut off 3 residues early in the read; its end comes from the germline J gene. The chain couples TRBV29-1 to TRBJ2-7; TRBD1 matches at 10 bases. The germline gives CDR1 SQVTM, CDR2 ANQGSEA. J lost 5 bases, V lost 8 bases, and 12 bases had no gene match. CDR3 size: 14 residues. Partial CDR3 DNA: TGCAGCTCCCCGGAGGACAGGGGGGTCCACGAG. Residues: CSSPEDRGVHE. The CDR3 in full is CSSPEDRGVHEQYF.

A word on this clone: The CDR3 end is not reached by the read, which stops 3 residues before it; the germline J gene fills it in. The chain combines TRBV7-3 with TRBJ1-6; TRBD1 might be the D (6 bases). Germline V gene data show CDR1 as SGHTA and CDR2 as FQGTGA. The V gene lost 3 bases and the J gene lost 2 bases, with 8 bases spanning the gap. The CDR3 is made up of 15 amino acids. Here the CDR3 reads CASSFTGPYNSPLHF. The CDR3 DNA, read in part, is TGTGCCAGCAGCTTCACAGGGCCCTATAATTCACCC.

Comment on this clone: The read is 3 residues too short to cover the CDR3 end, so that end is filled in from the germline J gene. The chain uses TRBV19 and TRBJ2-4; a weak D match, TRBD2 (6 bases). The V end was cut by 7 bases, the J end by 8 bases, with 18 bases between. CDR1 and CDR2 (germline): LNHDA, SQIVND (reference sequence). This CDR3 spans 14 amino acids. CDR3: CASTPGTPRDIQYF. The covered CDR3 bases are TGTGCCAGTACTCCCGGGACTCCGAGGGACATT.

There are a few counts of this clone. The sequence runs out 3 residues before the end of the CDR3; the remainder is reconstructed from the germline J gene. The chain carries TRBV6-2 or TRBV6-3 and TRBJ2-5; 9 bases match TRBD1. The CDR3 spans 14 residues. CDR1 and CDR2 from the germline V gene are MNHEY and SVGEGT. V lost 6 bases, J lost 6 bases, and 8 bases stayed unmatched. The CDR3 here is CASRGQQGAKTQYF. The sequenced CDR3 bases are TGTGCCAGCAGGGGGCAACAGGGGGCGAAGACC.

This clone was seen at least ten times. The missing CDR3 end, 3 residues past where the read stops, is filled in from the germline J gene. This rearrangement joins TRBV2 to TRBJ2-7; 7 positions agree with TRBD1. The CDR3 contains 14 residues. Germline V CDR1 and CDR2: SNHLY, FYNNEI. V gave up 6 bases and J gave up 3 bases; unmatched junction bases: 8. The DNA read from the CDR3 is TGTGCCAGCAGATGGGACAGTAACTACTACGAG. This sequence encodes CASRWDSNYYE. The whole CDR3 sequence reads CASRWDSNYYEQYF.

As regards this clone: The read finishes 3 residues shy of the CDR3 end, and the germline J gene is used to complete it. The chain links TRBV7-2 to TRBJ2-7; D is possibly TRBD2 (5 bases). Germline values: CDR1 SGHTA, CDR2 FQGNSA. V gave up 0 bases and J gave up 6 bases, with 18 bases separating them. The CDR3 is 16 amino acids. CDR3 protein: CASSLAFMTAGGEQYF. The sequenced CDR3 bases are TGTGCCAGCAGCTTAGCATTCATGACCGCGGGTGGCGAG.

In its sample, this clone was seen a few times. The read ends 3 residues early relative to the CDR3; the germline J gene fills the gap. The chain recombines TRBV7-9 with TRBJ2-3, with D unresolved. Germline V gives CDR1 SEHNR, CDR2 FQNEAQ (reference sequence). CDR3 length: 15 amino acids. Trimming cost V 0 bases and J 4 bases, with 11 bases left between them. The sequenced CDR3 bases are TGTGCCAGCAGCTTAGCGCAGATTCGAGCAGATACG. Translation gives CASSLAQIRADT. The CDR3 as a whole reads CASSLAQIRADTQYF.

Worth noting for this clone: The CDR3 is cut off 3 residues early in the read; its end comes from the germline J gene. J is TRBJ2-1 and V is TRBV2; 8 bases agree with TRBD1. After removal of 8 bases from V and 8 bases from J, the junction contained 8 bases not matched to a gene. The CDR3 contains 13 residues. The V gene's germline CDR1 is SNHLY and CDR2 FYNNEI. The CDR3 DNA, read in part, is TGTGCCAGCCATTGGGACAGGAGGTATGAG. Its protein product is CASHWDRRYE. The entire CDR3 sequence reads CASHWDRRYEQFF.

This clone was seen more than once but under ten times. The read stops 3 residues short of the end of the CDR3; the missing end is completed from the germline J gene. The chain recombines TRBV2 with TRBJ1-1; D possibly corresponds to TRBD1 (5 bases). V shed 10 bases and J shed 4 bases, with 13 bases lying between them. CDR1 and CDR2 (germline): SNHLY, FYNNEI. CDR3 length equals 12 residues. The sequenced CDR3 bases are TGTGCCACACGCAGGACATTCACTGAA. Its protein product is CATRRTFTE. The full CDR3 reads CATRRTFTEAFF.

This clone was detected many times. The read terminates 3 residues before the CDR3 end, so the remaining end is supplied by the germline J gene. This sequence joins TRBV7-6 and TRBJ2-7; 10 bases map to TRBD2. V lost 4 bases to trimming and J lost 2 bases; unmatched junction nucleotides: 2. The length of the CDR3 is 14 residues. CDR1 is SGHVS, CDR2 FNYEAQ, per germline. CDR3 sequence reads: CASSSSGSAYEQYF. The CDR3 DNA, read in part, is TGTGCCAGCAGCTCTAGCGGGAGTGCCTACGAG. Based on the CDR3 plus reference TRBV7-6 and TRBJ2-7, the full variable domain is GAGVSQSPRYKVTKRGQDVALRCDPISGHVSLYWYRQALGQGPEFLTYFNYEAQQDKSGLPNDRFSAERPEGSISTLTIQRTEQRDSAMYRCASSSSGSAYEQYFGPGTRLTVT.

Concerning this clone itself: The read terminates 3 residues before the CDR3 end, so the remaining end is supplied by the germline J gene. The chain combines TRBV11-2 with TRBJ1-1; TRBD1 aligns across 10 bases. This CDR3 spans 13 amino acids. Germline V CDR1 and CDR2: SGHAT, FQNNGV. The CDR3: CASSLLGTGVAFF. The part of the CDR3 DNA that was read is TGTGCCAGCAGCTTACTGGGGACAGGGGTA.

The table lists this clone with many counts. The read ends 3 residues before the CDR3 terminus; that terminus is restored from the germline J gene. The V gene is TRBV5-3, the J gene TRBJ1-5, with D perhaps matching TRBD1 (6 bases). TRBV5-3 belongs to the ORF category, with a function that is uncertain. CDR3 length: 21 amino acids. Trimming removed 3 bases at V and 0 bases at J, with 28 bases between. The covered CDR3 bases are TGTGCCAGAAGCTCAAAAAATCGGACAGCCTCCCCCCCTTATAGCAATCAGCCC. Residues: CARSSKNRTASPPYSNQP. The full CDR3 sequence reads CARSSKNRTASPPYSNQPQHF.

This clone was seen at least ten times. The CDR3 is cut off 3 residues early in the read; its end comes from the germline J gene. V usage is TRBV2 and J usage is TRBJ1-5; 11 nucleotides line up with TRBD1. Germline-derived CDR1 and CDR2 are SNHLY and FYNNEI. V was clipped by 4 bases and J by 4 bases; unmatched bases: 6. This CDR3 has 16 residues. The CDR3 here is CASSGRDRGENQPQHF. The part of the CDR3 DNA that was read is TGTGCCAGCAGTGGGCGGGACAGGGGGGAGAATCAGCCC.

Regarding this clone: The read ends 3 residues before the CDR3 terminus; that terminus is restored from the germline J gene. The J gene is TRBJ1-2, the V gene TRBV20-1; no clear D gene. The CDR3 extends over 14 amino acids. V was cut by 6 bases and J by 3 bases, with 17 bases left in between. Germline CDR1 reads DFQATT; CDR2 reads SNEGSKA (reference sequence). This CDR3 reads CSAKPPVGYYGYTF. CDR3 bases read: TGCAGTGCCAAACCCCCGGTGGGCTACTATGGC.

This clone was detected ten times or more. The read terminates 3 residues ahead of where the CDR3 ends, so the germline J gene completes it. The chain couples TRBV7-3 to TRBJ2-1; the D gene is possibly TRBD1 (5 bases). CDR3 length: 14 residues. In germline, CDR1 is SGHTA, CDR2 FQGTGA. V gave up 1 base and J gave up 9 bases, with 13 bases separating them. The CDR3 reads CASSLRQGSSEQFF. CDR3 DNA (partial): TGTGCCAGCAGCTTAAGGCAGGGTTCTAGTGAG. Full variable domain (missing parts from reference TRBV7-3 and TRBJ2-1): GAGVSQTPSNKVTEKGKYVELRCDPISGHTALYWYRQSLGQGPEFLIYFQGTGAADDSGLPNDRFFAVRPEGSVSTLKIQRTERGDSAVYLCASSLRQGSSEQFFGPGTRLTVL.

The table lists this clone with many counts. The read terminates 3 residues ahead of where the CDR3 ends, so the germline J gene completes it. The chain couples TRBV29-1 to TRBJ2-7; D is perhaps TRBD1 (5 bases). Trimming removed 1 base from V and 0 bases from J, with 13 bases in between. CDR3 length: 15 amino acids. In germline, CDR1 is SQVTM, CDR2 ANQGSEA. CDR3 residues: CSVEGRDSGSYEQYF. The part of the CDR3 DNA that was read is TGCAGCGTTGAAGGTCGAGACAGTGGCTCCTACGAG.

Only a few counts were recorded for this clone. Read sequence stops 3 residues before the CDR3 end, and the germline J gene provides the missing end. The chain links TRBV5-1 to TRBJ2-2; 7 bases line up with TRBD2. The CDR3 is made up of 15 amino acids. Germline CDR1 is SGHRS and CDR2 is YFSETQ. V shed 2 bases, J shed 6 bases, and the junction held 7 bases outside the gene matches. The sequenced part of the CDR3 DNA is TGCGCCAGCAGCTTACGGGACTACTCGGCCGGGGAG. Its translation is CASSLRDYSAGE. The complete CDR3 reads CASSLRDYSAGELFF.